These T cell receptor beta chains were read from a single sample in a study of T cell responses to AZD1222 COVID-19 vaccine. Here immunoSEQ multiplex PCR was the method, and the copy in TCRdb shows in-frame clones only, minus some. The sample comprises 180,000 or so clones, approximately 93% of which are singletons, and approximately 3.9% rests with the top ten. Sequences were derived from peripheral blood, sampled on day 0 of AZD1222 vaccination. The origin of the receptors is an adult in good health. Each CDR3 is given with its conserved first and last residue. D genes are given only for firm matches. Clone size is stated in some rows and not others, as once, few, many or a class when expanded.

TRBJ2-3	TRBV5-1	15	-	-	CASSLTAPSTDTQYF	TGCGCCAGCAGCTTGACAGCCCCTAGCACAGATACGCAGTATTTT
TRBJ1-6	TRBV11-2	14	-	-	CASSLGWGDSPLHF	TGTGCCAGCAGCTTAGGTTGGGGAGATTCACCCCTCCACTTT
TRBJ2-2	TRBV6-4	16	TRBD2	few	CASSDSSGGATGELFF	TGTGCCAGCAGTGACTCTAGCGGGGGGGCCACCGGGGAGCTGTTTTTT
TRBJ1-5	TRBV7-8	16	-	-	CASSLVGGASNQPQHF	TGTGCCAGCAGCTTAGTAGGAGGGGCTAGCAATCAGCCCCAGCATTTT
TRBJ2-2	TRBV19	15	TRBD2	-	CASMGGSIGGGELFF	TGTGCCAGTATGGGCGGGAGTATCGGGGGCGGGGAGCTGTTTTTT
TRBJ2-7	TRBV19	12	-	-	CASTGRSYEQYF	TGTGCCAGTACTGGGCGCTCCTACGAGCAGTACTTC
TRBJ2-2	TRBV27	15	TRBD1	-	CASSPGTGNTGELFF	TGTGCCAGCAGTCCCGGGACAGGGAACACCGGGGAGCTGTTTTTT
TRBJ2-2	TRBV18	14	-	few	CASSPPSAGGELFF	TGTGCCAGCTCACCACCGAGCGCGGGCGGGGAGCTGTTTTTT
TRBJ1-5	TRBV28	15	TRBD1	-	CASSFGDRNNQPQHF	TGTGCCAGCAGTTTTGGGGACAGGAACAATCAGCCCCAGCATTTT
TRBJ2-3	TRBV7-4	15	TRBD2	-	CASSPGGAGTDTQYF	TGTGCCAGCAGCCCCGGGGGGGCCGGCACAGATACGCAGTATTTT
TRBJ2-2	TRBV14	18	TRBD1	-	CASSQRVGQGFRAGELFF	TGTGCCAGCAGCCAGAGAGTCGGACAGGGGTTTAGAGCCGGGGAGCTGTTTTTT
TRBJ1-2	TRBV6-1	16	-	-	CASSGDVKQPNYGYTF	TGTGCCAGCAGTGGAGATGTCAAACAACCCAACTATGGCTACACCTTC
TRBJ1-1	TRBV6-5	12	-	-	CASIRANTEAFF	TGTGCCAGCATCAGGGCGAACACTGAAGCTTTCTTT
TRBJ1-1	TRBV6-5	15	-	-	CASSYSTLLNTEAFF	TGTGCCAGCAGTTACTCGACCCTACTGAACACTGAAGCTTTCTTT
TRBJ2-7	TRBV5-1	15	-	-	CASSLLQGHTYEQYF	TGCGCCAGCAGCTTGCTACAGGGCCATACCTACGAGCAGTACTTC
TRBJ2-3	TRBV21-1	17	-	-	CASSKVFPSLFRDTQYF	TGTGCCAGCAGCAAAGTCTTCCCCAGTCTGTTCAGAGATACGCAGTATTTT
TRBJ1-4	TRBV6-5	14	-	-	CASSYRATNEKLFF	TGTGCCAGCAGTTACCGTGCAACTAATGAAAAACTGTTTTTT
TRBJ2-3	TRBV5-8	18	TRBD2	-	CASSLGDLAGGRTDTQYF	TGTGCCAGCAGCTTGGGCGACCTAGCGGGGGGACGAACAGATACGCAGTATTTT
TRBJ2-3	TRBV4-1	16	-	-	CASSPGPLASTDTQYF	TGCGCCAGCAGCCCGGGACCCCTTGCTAGCACAGATACGCAGTATTTT
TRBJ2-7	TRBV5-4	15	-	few	CASSKTPGTFYEQYF	TGTGCCAGCAGCAAAACTCCCGGGACATTCTACGAGCAGTACTTC
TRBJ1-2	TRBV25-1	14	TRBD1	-	CASSPQGARGGYTF	TGTGCCAGCAGTCCACAGGGGGCGCGGGGTGGCTACACCTTC
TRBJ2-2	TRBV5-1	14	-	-	CASSLGPPSGELFF	TGCGCCAGCAGCTTGGGACCCCCCTCCGGGGAGCTGTTTTTT
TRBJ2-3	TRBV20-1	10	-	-	CSADLGTQYF	TGCAGCGCTGACCTAGGAACGCAGTATTTT
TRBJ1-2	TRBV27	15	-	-	CASSFHPLDNYGYTF	TGTGCCAGCAGTTTTCATCCCCTGGATAACTATGGCTACACCTTC
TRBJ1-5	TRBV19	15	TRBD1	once	CASNPRDRGNQPQHF	TGTGCCAGTAACCCACGGGACAGGGGCAATCAGCCCCAGCATTTT
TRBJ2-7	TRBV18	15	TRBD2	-	CASSPPGLAGVEQYF	TGTGCCAGCTCTCCCCCGGGACTAGCGGGGGTTGAGCAGTACTTC
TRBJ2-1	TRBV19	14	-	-	CASSGLDIRNEQFF	TGTGCCAGTAGTGGGCTAGACATTAGGAATGAGCAGTTCTTC
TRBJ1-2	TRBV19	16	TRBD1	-	CASTLGTGLANYGYTF	TGTGCCAGTACCCTTGGGACAGGCTTAGCTAACTATGGCTACACCTTC
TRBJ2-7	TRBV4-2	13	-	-	CASSQEPRLAEYF	TGTGCCAGCAGCCAGGAACCAAGGTTGGCGGAGTACTTC
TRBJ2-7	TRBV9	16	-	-	CASSGLGVGASYEQYF	TGTGCCAGCAGCGGACTCGGTGTTGGGGCCTCCTACGAGCAGTACTTC
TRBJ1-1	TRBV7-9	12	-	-	CASSLAQVGAFF	TGTGCCAGCAGCTTAGCCCAGGTTGGGGCTTTCTTT
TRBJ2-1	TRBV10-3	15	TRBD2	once	CAIKMASGVFNEQFF	TGTGCCATCAAGATGGCTAGCGGGGTCTTCAATGAGCAGTTCTTC
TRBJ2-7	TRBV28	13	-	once	CASSPTLNHEQYF	TGTGCCAGCAGTCCGACCTTGAACCACGAGCAGTACTTC
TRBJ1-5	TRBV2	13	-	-	CASGSSSNQPQHF	TGTGCCAGCGGTTCGAGTAGCAATCAGCCCCAGCATTTT
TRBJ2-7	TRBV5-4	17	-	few	CASRTTGTGSGVYEQYF	TGTGCCAGCAGAACCACAGGCACCGGGTCGGGGGTCTACGAGCAGTACTTC
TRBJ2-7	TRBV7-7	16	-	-	CASSQGPPGTPYEQYF	TGTGCCAGCAGCCAAGGCCCCCCGGGGACTCCCTACGAGCAGTACTTC
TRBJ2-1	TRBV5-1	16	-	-	CASSLVFRGQDNEQFF	TGCGCCAGCAGCTTGGTCTTCCGCGGGCAAGACAATGAGCAGTTCTTC
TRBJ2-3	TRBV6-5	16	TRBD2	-	CASSSPRSAGGYTQYF	TGTGCCAGCAGTTCCCCCAGGTCGGCGGGAGGGTATACGCAGTATTTT
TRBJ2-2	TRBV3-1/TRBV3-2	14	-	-	CASSLGTATGELFF	TGTGCCAGCAGCCTAGGGACCGCTACCGGGGAGCTGTTTTTT
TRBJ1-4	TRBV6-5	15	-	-	CASSSAGTSNEKLFF	TGTGCCAGCAGCTCTGCCGGGACTTCTAATGAAAAACTGTTTTTT
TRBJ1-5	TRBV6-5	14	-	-	CASSYDGTARPQHF	TGTGCCAGCAGTTACGACGGTACAGCTCGGCCCCAGCATTTT
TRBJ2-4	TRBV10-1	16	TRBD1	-	CASSEWGQGAKNIQYF	TGCGCCAGCAGTGAATGGGGACAGGGGGCCAAAAACATTCAGTACTTC
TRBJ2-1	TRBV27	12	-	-	CASSHRRGEQFF	TGTGCCAGCAGCCATCGTCGGGGTGAGCAGTTCTTC
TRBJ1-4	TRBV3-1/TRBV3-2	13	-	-	CASSRQSNEKLFF	TGTGCCAGCAGCCGACAGAGTAATGAAAAACTGTTTTTT
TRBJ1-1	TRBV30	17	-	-	CACFHPSLEGGITEAFF	TGTGCCTGCTTCCATCCCTCGTTGGAAGGGGGAATCACTGAAGCTTTCTTT
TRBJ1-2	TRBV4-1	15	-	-	CASSQDSVDSYGYTF	TGCGCCAGCAGCCAAGATTCAGTGGACAGCTATGGCTACACCTTC
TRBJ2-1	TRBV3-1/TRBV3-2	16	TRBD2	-	CASTRTSGSLYNEQFF	TGTGCCAGCACTCGGACTAGCGGGTCGCTCTACAATGAGCAGTTCTTC
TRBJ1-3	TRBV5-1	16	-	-	CASSPQVLSSGNTIYF	TGCGCCAGCAGCCCACAAGTGTTGAGCTCTGGAAACACCATATATTTT